The 23 T cell receptor beta chains reported below all come from one sample, sequenced in a study of CD8+ T cells in alopecia areata. Treatment meaning: oral pan-JAK inhibitor, 5-10 mg twice daily. Extracted RNA was reverse transcribed, and the resulting cDNA served as sequencing template. Clones were sequenced by immunoSEQ multiplex PCR, and TCRdb holds only the in-frame ones, with some missing. This sample has over 150,000 clones, with roughly three fifths found just once. Sequencing used CD8+ T cells sorted from blood, obtained at week 24, from a patient treated with tofacitinib. These receptors were taken from a human donor with alopecia areata.

This clone showed up just a few times. The V gene is TRBV23-1, the J gene TRBJ2-2; D could derive from TRBD1 or TRBD2 (6 bases each). TRBV23-1 is placed among ORFs of uncertain function. The length of the CDR3 is 14 residues. Between the trimmed V and J ends, which lost 2 bases and 5 bases, there was a span of 9 bases. The CDR3 DNA follows: TGCGCCAGCAGTCAAATAGGGGGGACCGGGGAGCTGTTTTTT. This sequence encodes CASSQIGGTGELFF.

V usage is TRBV12-5 and J usage is TRBJ2-1; TRBD2 is a possible D gene (7 bases). Germline lookup yields CDR1 LGHNT and CDR2 FRNRAP. This CDR3 has 11 residues. With 7 bases removed from V and 14 bases from J, the gap between germline ends came to 15 bases. The CDR3 DNA reads TGTGCTAGTGTTCTCGGCGGGGGCGAGTTCTTC. Protein: CASVLGGGEFF. The full variable domain, completed using reference TRBV12-5 and TRBJ2-1, is DARVTQTPRHKVTEMGQEVTMRCQPILGHNTVFWYRQTMMQGLELLAYFRNRAPLDDSGMPKDRFSAEMPDATLATLKIQPSEPRDSAVYFCASVLGGGEFFGPGTRLTVL.

The chain recombines TRBV29-1 with TRBJ2-5; D is perhaps TRBD1 (6 bases). Trimming left V 0 bases short and J 7 bases short, with 21 bases between. CDR3 length: 16 amino acids. Germline V gene sequence: CDR1 SQVTM, CDR2 ANQGSEA. CDR3 DNA: TGCAGCGTTGAAGACCCCCGACAGGTTCTACGGGGGACCCAGTACTTC. This codes for CSVEDPRQVLRGTQYF.

The CDR3 is CASSSFFRDRDDPGNTIYF. For the CDR3, the DNA is TGTGCCAGCAGCTCTTTTTTTCGGGACAGAGATGATCCTGGAAACACCATATATTTT. The rearrangement uses TRBV11-2 and TRBJ1-3; 7 bases match TRBD1. J was trimmed by 2 bases and V by 4 bases; bases with no gene match: 17. The CDR3 covers 19 residues. Germline V gene lookup returns CDR1 SGHAT and CDR2 FQNNGV. Full variable domain (rest looked up from reference TRBV11-2 and TRBJ1-3): EAGVAQSPRYKIIEKRQSVAFWCNPISGHATLYWYQQILGQGPKLLIQFQNNGVVDDSQLPKDRFSAERLKGVDSTLKIQPAKLEDSAVYLCASSSFFRDRDDPGNTIYFGEGSWLTVV.

The J gene is TRBJ1-1, the V gene TRBV29-1, with D unclear. Per the germline V gene, CDR1 is SQVTM and CDR2 is ANQGSEA. Trimming took 3 bases from V and 1 from J, leaving 0 bases between them. This CDR3 region has 10 residues. This CDR3 reads CSVENTEAFF. The CDR3 DNA reads as TGCAGCGTTGAGAACACTGAAGCTTTCTTT.

The chain employs TRBV27 and TRBJ2-7; 9 nucleotides align to TRBD1. With 7 bases clipped from V and 0 bases from J, the junction kept 10 bases outside the gene matches. There are 16 residues in the CDR3. Germline V gene data show CDR1 as MNHEY and CDR2 as SMNVEV (reference sequence). CDR3 amino acids: CASTGQGLGGSYEQYF. The CDR3, as DNA: TGTGCCAGCACGGGACAGGGATTAGGAGGCTCCTACGAGCAGTACTTC.

This clone was observed a few times. The CDR3 region is CASIDSANYGYTF. CDR3 DNA sequence: TGTGCCAGCATAGACAGTGCTAACTATGGCTACACCTTC. This rearrangement joins TRBV7-9 to TRBJ1-2; TRBD1 is a possible D gene (5 bases). Germline V gives CDR1 SEHNR, CDR2 FQNEAQ (reference sequence). Trimming pared 7 bases from V and 0 bases from J, leaving 9 bases between. The CDR3 runs to 13 residues. Complete variable domain (other parts from reference TRBV7-9 and TRBJ1-2): DTGVSQNPRHKITKRGQNVTFRCDPISEHNRLYWYRQTLGQGPEFLTYFQNEAQLEKSRLLSDRFSAERPKGSFSTLEIQRTEQGDSAMYLCASIDSANYGYTFGSGTRLTVV.

The rearrangement uses TRBV4-1 and TRBJ1-5; no firm D call. The V end was cut by 2 bases, the J end by 3 bases, with 11 bases between. Germline-derived CDR1 and CDR2 are MGHRA and YSYEKL. The CDR3 covers 15 residues. CDR3 in DNA: TGCGCCAGCAGCCAACGAACCGTACCCAATCAGCCCCAGCATTTT. This translates into CASSQRTVPNQPQHF.

This clone was observed a handful of times. The chain has TRBV27 and TRBJ2-3; D is possibly TRBD1 (6 bases). V was cut by 0 bases and J by 4 bases, with 11 bases left in between. The germline V gene has CDR1 MNHEY and CDR2 SMNVEV (reference sequence). CDR3 size: 15 residues. CDR3 amino acids: CASSLSGAPADTQYF. In DNA form, the CDR3 reads TGTGCCAGCAGTTTATCGGGGGCGCCGGCAGATACGCAGTATTTT.

V gene TRBV2 combines with J gene TRBJ2-7; 8 bases are shared with TRBD1. J was trimmed by 5 bases and V by 6 bases; bases with no gene match: 15. The CDR3 extends over 16 amino acids. Germline V CDR1 and CDR2: SNHLY, FYNNEI. The CDR3, as DNA: TGTGCCAGCAGCCCTTCCACGGACAGGGTTAATCACGAGCAGTACTTC. It encodes CASSPSTDRVNHEQYF.

This chain connects TRBV6-1 to TRBJ2-5; tentative D call: TRBD2 (6 bases). Germline CDR1 MNHNS, CDR2 SASEGT. This CDR3 spans 15 amino acids. Trimming shortened V by 5 bases and J by 5 bases, and 18 bases separated the two germline ends. The CDR3 here is CASSTRDFHAETQYF. The CDR3 bases are TGTGCCAGCAGTACCCGGGACTTCCATGCGGAGACCCAGTACTTC.

CDR3 loop: CASSPNSGASYEQYF. The CDR3 nucleotides are TGTGCCAGCAGTCCCAATAGCGGGGCTTCCTACGAGCAGTACTTC. The chain carries TRBV7-6 and TRBJ2-7, with 8 positions matching TRBD2. The CDR3 has 15 amino acids. Germline V gene data show CDR1 as SGHVS and CDR2 as FNYEAQ. With 6 bases clipped from V and 1 base from J, the junction kept 8 bases outside the gene matches.

The gene calls are TRBV4-1 and TRBJ1-5; D gene uncertain. Germline CDR1 reads MGHRA; CDR2 reads YSYEKL. The CDR3 loop spans 15 amino acids. Trimming removed 1 base at V and 7 bases at J, with 14 bases between. CDR3 amino acids: CASSQGRQDGQPQHF. In DNA form, the CDR3 reads TGCGCCAGCAGCCAAGGTCGGCAGGATGGACAGCCCCAGCATTTT.

The V and J genes are TRBV6-1 and TRBJ1-2, with TRBD1 identical over 9 bases. Per germline, CDR1 MNHNS and CDR2 SASEGT. Trimming at V came to 1 base and at J to 1 base, leaving 1 base not matched to a gene. The CDR3 is made up of 15 amino acids. The DNA for the CDR3 is TGTGCCAGCAGTGAAGGACAGGGGGTTAACTATGGCTACACCTTC. Its protein product is CASSEGQGVNYGYTF.

The V call is TRBV14, the J call TRBJ2-1, with 8 bases lining up with TRBD2. Germline CDR1 is SGHDN and CDR2 is FVKESK. The trim removed 4 bases at V and 4 bases at J, leaving 6 bases unmatched. The CDR3 contains 15 residues. Written as DNA, the CDR3 is TGTGCCAGCAGCCCCCCGGGGGGGGCGTACAATGAGCAGTTCTTC. The encoded protein is CASSPPGGAYNEQFF.

The rearrangement links TRBV2 to TRBJ2-1, with D perhaps matching TRBD1 or TRBD2 (5 bases each). From germline, CDR1 is SNHLY and CDR2 FYNNEI. V lost 10 bases and J 5 bases, leaving 12 bases between the germline ends. The CDR3 is made up of 12 amino acids. The CDR3 DNA follows: TGTGCCACCCCGGGACGGAACAATGAGCAGTTCTTC. Residues: CATPGRNNEQFF.

This chain connects TRBV4-2 to TRBJ1-5; D is unclear. The CDR3 has 16 residues. CDR1 and CDR2 (germline): LGHNA, YNFKEQ. Trimming took off 2 bases at V and 2 bases at J, with 13 bases between the two ends. CDR3 loop: CASSQSPIVGNQPQHF. CDR3 in DNA: TGTGCCAGCAGCCAATCTCCAATCGTGGGCAATCAGCCCCAGCATTTT.

This clone has a handful of counts. The chain uses TRBV9 and TRBJ1-2; D gene ambiguous. Deletions cut 0 bases from V and 0 bases from J, with 9 bases between. The germline V gene encodes CDR1 SGDLS and CDR2 YYNGEE. CDR3 length: 15 residues. DNA for the CDR3: TGTGCCAGCAGCGTAGTAGGCAAAACTAACTATGGCTACACCTTC. Encoded protein: CASSVVGKTNYGYTF.

The V and J genes are TRBV13 and TRBJ1-1, with D unresolved. The germline CDR1 and CDR2 sequences are PRHDT and FYEKMQ (reference sequence). This CDR3 region has 14 residues. V was cut by 2 bases and J by 0 bases, with 7 bases left in between. CDR3 region: CASSLRTVNTEAFF. In DNA, the CDR3 is TGTGCCAGCAGCTTACGGACGGTGAACACTGAAGCTTTCTTT.

The chain uses TRBV2 and TRBJ2-3; D is uncertain. The germline CDR1 and CDR2 sequences are SNHLY and FYNNEI. Trimming shortened V by 0 bases and J by 0 bases, and 13 bases separated the two germline ends. The CDR3 sequence is 17 residues long. The CDR3 DNA reads as TGTGCCAGCAGTGAAGCGCTTTCCGTCAGCAGCACAGATACGCAGTATTTT. Translation: CASSEALSVSSTDTQYF.

This clone showed up just a few times. The rearrangement links TRBV13 to TRBJ2-5, with D tentatively TRBD1 or TRBD2 (7 bases each). V gave up 5 bases and J gave up 1 base, with 11 bases separating them. This CDR3 has 14 residues. Germline V gives CDR1 PRHDT, CDR2 FYEKMQ (reference sequence). The DNA for the CDR3 is TGTGCCAGCAGCGCGGGGGACAGCCAAGAGACCCAGTACTTC. Its protein product is CASSAGDSQETQYF.

This clone was counted between two and nine times. V is TRBV2 and J is TRBJ2-3; 8 bases are a match to TRBD2. This CDR3 spans 15 amino acids. V shed 8 bases, J shed 0 bases, and the junction held 7 bases outside the gene matches. Germline values: CDR1 SNHLY, CDR2 FYNNEI. This chain's CDR3 is CASPGLVSSTDTQYF. The CDR3 bases are TGTGCCAGCCCGGGACTAGTCTCTAGCACAGATACGCAGTATTTT.

The chain is built from TRBV5-6 and TRBJ2-7, with D possibly called TRBD1 or TRBD2 (5 bases each). Trimming left V 4 bases short and J 2 bases short, with 10 bases between. Germline V gene data show CDR1 as SGHDT and CDR2 as YYEEEE. This CDR3 is built from 13 residues. CDR3 coding DNA: TGTGCCAGCAGCGGGGGTGTAACCTACGAGCAGTACTTC. It is translated as CASSGGVTYEQYF.